These T cell receptor delta chains were read from a single sample in a study of Vδ1+ human thymocytes. TCRdb used CATT to re-call clones from the multiplex PCR reads. The sample holds tens of thousands of delta-chain clones, approximately 16% seen once. The sample taken for sequencing was Vdelta1+ gamma-delta thymocytes from the thymus. The receptor source for this set is a girl under three years old who had congenital heart surgery. CDR3s leave out the opening cysteine and the closing phenylalanine or tryptophan. Each record gives: J gene, clone size, V gene, CDR3 protein. Expanded clones get a size class; other rows say once, few or many, or leave the size out.

TRDJ1	few	TRAV29/DV5	AAIDSLGDKLI
TRDJ1	NA	TRDV1	ALGERGGRLPRILGDPSVKLI
TRDJ1	NA	TRDV1	ALGEWTLHPALGDTDKLI
TRDJ1	many	TRDV2	ACDIPFLVGPMYTDKLI
TRDJ1	few	TRDV3	ALSLFLHLLVLGEADKLI
TRDJ1	few	TRDV1	ALGELRGGSFLRRDTDKLI
TRDJ1	NA	TRDV1	ALGDSSHPRGKLYTDKLI
TRDJ1	few	TRDV1	ALGELASVGARQDWARGQGTYTDKLI
TRDJ1	few	TRDV1	ALGGRPVLGDKGYTDKLI
TRDJ1	NA	TRDV1	ALGELRASPVVSTDKLI
TRDJ1	few	TRDV1	ALGIWGLPGGYRATRTDKLI
TRDJ1	NA	TRDV1	ALGELRVVLPSVLGDASTEGTDKLI
TRDJ1	few	TRDV1	ALGEVPGVVLGIDLTDKLI
TRDJ1	few	TRDV1	ALGNSRAFPQFLYTDKLI
TRDJ1	NA	TRDV1	ALGPSFLRTGAPWGYTDKLI
TRDJ1	few	TRDV1	ALGEGTFLRGEGKITTQLAYTDKLI
TRDJ1	few	TRDV1	ALGELCAVLGDRKHTDKLI
TRDJ1	NA	TRDV1	ALGELGLRTGGYADKLI
TRDJ1	NA	TRDV1	ALGEPPLVAFLGDTLTDKLI
TRDJ1	NA	TRDV1	ALGELPFLRLGGDKLI
TRDJ1	few	TRDV1	ALGESYWGIRGVDKLI
TRDJ1	NA	TRDV1	ALGRSPPFRPGKLGAPGLI
TRDJ1	NA	TRDV1	ALGEITWTRGYGYTDKLI
TRDJ1	NA	TRDV1	ALGDPPAAFQYWGRPYTDKLI
TRDJ1	few	TRDV1	ALGGLTGLLGDIVLI
TRDJ1	NA	TRDV1	ALGNGRPTGDYSPLI
TRDJ1	few	TRDV1	ALGETLGSLYTDKLI
TRDJ1	NA	TRDV1	ALGEFLPPRGTTDKLI
TRDJ1	NA	TRDV1	ALGEFVHRGVGERGSDKLI
TRDJ1	NA	TRDV1	ALGRTFPAVLGDRGYTDKLI
TRDJ1	NA	TRDV1	ALVDHFLGDTGKLI
TRDJ1	NA	TRDV1	ALGEKSRIRGDKLI
TRDJ1	NA	TRDV1	ALGTMGDFSLYTDKLI
TRDJ1	NA	TRDV1	ALGDRLPLPKLYWVPGTDKLI
TRDJ1	few	TRDV1	ALGELCQKRGDWPHPTDKLI
TRDJ1	few	TRDV1	ALGLRDVATDKLI
TRDJ1	few	TRDV1	ALGEPTLTGGHTDKLI
TRDJ1	NA	TRDV1	ALGEEKVPYWGIPRTDKLI
TRDJ1	few	TRDV1	ALGEPSFLPRRAGGYPYTDKLI
TRDJ1	few	TRDV1	ALGAFSYWGTQRVGGCELI
TRDJ1	few	TRDV1	ALGEFSTLAGDHTDKLI
TRDJ1	NA	TRDV2	ACDKPPHFPDTGTDKLI
TRDJ1	NA	TRDV1	ALGERCVDGGSDKLI
TRDJ1	NA	TRDV1	ALGESPPYVGTDKLI
TRDJ1	few	TRDV1	ALGELWLGGRDKLI
TRDJ1	few	TRDV1	ALGGYFYPLLYTDKLI
TRDJ1	NA	TRDV3	ALLLGTSHSGTDKLI
TRDJ1	NA	TRDV1	ALGELPPSPTWTIATDKLI
TRDJ1	NA	TRDV1	ALGVTWGTPTYTDKLI
TRDJ1	once	TRDV1	ALGELIAFPLGGFQECTDKPI
TRDJ1	few	TRDV1	ALGEGWLPPFVISTDKLI
TRDJ1	few	TRDV2	ACDTGAHEVGDMAETDKLI
TRDJ1	NA	TRDV1	ALGEPPSRGAEGGEYTDKLI